These T cell receptor beta chains were read from a single sample in a study of blood T cell repertoires in COVID-19. Clones were sequenced by immunoSEQ multiplex PCR, and TCRdb holds only the in-frame ones, with some missing. The sample carries almost 350,000 clones, about nine tenths recorded once. Material for sequencing was PBMCs or T cells enriched from blood (not recorded which). The receptors were gathered from a woman aged 25 to 45 who had been exposed to COVID-19. The CDR3 runs from the conserved cysteine through the conserved F or W. Each record gives: clone size, V gene, J gene, D gene, CDR3 DNA, CDR3 protein. A D gene is named only where the DNA matches it firmly. Clone sizes are given selectively: once, few, many, or a class where the clone is expanded.

size: -; V: TRBV30; J: TRBJ2-1; D: TRBD2; DNA: TGTGCCTGGAGTCGAGATAGCGGGATCTACAATGAGCAGTTCTTC; CDR3: CAWSRDSGIYNEQFF
size: -; V: TRBV12-5; J: TRBJ1-5; D: TRBD1; DNA: TGTGCTAGTGGTTTTCTTGACAGGGGCAATCAGCCCCAGCATTTT; CDR3: CASGFLDRGNQPQHF
size: -; V: TRBV6-5; J: TRBJ1-5; D: -; DNA: TGTGCCAGCATACTACGGGGTTCGGGTCAGCCCCAGCATTTT; CDR3: CASILRGSGQPQHF
size: -; V: TRBV2; J: TRBJ2-1; D: TRBD2; DNA: TGTGCCAGCATAGCTAGCGGGAGGTATCGGAACAATGAGCAGTTCTTC; CDR3: CASIASGRYRNNEQFF
size: -; V: TRBV5-4; J: TRBJ1-5; D: -; DNA: TGTGCCAGCAGCTTGTCCCCAGGGGAGGGCCAGCCCCAGCATTTT; CDR3: CASSLSPGEGQPQHF
size: few; V: TRBV4-1; J: TRBJ2-7; D: -; DNA: TGCGCCAGCAGCCTGGAGGGATCCTACGAGCAGTACTTC; CDR3: CASSLEGSYEQYF
size: -; V: TRBV19; J: TRBJ1-1; D: -; DNA: TGTGCCAGTAGTGTAGGGGTAGCCGCTGAAGCTTTCTTT; CDR3: CASSVGVAAEAFF
size: -; V: TRBV28; J: TRBJ2-7; D: TRBD2; DNA: TGTGCCAGCAGGCCTAGCGGGAGCTCCTACGAGCAGTACTTC; CDR3: CASRPSGSSYEQYF
size: -; V: TRBV11-1; J: TRBJ1-1; D: TRBD1; DNA: TGTGCCAGCAGCTTAGCTACAGGGGCGAACACTGAAGCTTTCTTT; CDR3: CASSLATGANTEAFF
size: -; V: TRBV5-1; J: TRBJ2-5; D: TRBD2; DNA: TGCGCCAGCAGCCCCGGGGGGGTGACTAGCGGAGAGACCCAGTACTTC; CDR3: CASSPGGVTSGETQYF
size: -; V: TRBV28; J: TRBJ2-7; D: TRBD1; DNA: TGTGCCACCATGCCCAGGGACAGTACCTACGAGCAGTACTTC; CDR3: CATMPRDSTYEQYF
size: -; V: TRBV5-4; J: TRBJ2-5; D: -; DNA: TGTGCCAGCAGCTTGGTCCGGGACTCGAGTAAAGGAACCCAGTACTTC; CDR3: CASSLVRDSSKGTQYF
size: once; V: TRBV12-3/TRBV12-4; J: TRBJ1-2; D: TRBD1; DNA: TGTGCCAGCAGTTTACAGGGGGTCTATGGCTACACCTTC; CDR3: CASSLQGVYGYTF
size: -; V: TRBV19; J: TRBJ2-1; D: TRBD1; DNA: TGTGCCAGTAGTCCGCAAACCGGGACAGGATCACTTAATGAGCAGTTCTTC; CDR3: CASSPQTGTGSLNEQFF
size: few; V: TRBV2; J: TRBJ1-2; D: -; DNA: TGTGCCAGCAGTGAATGGAACAGGGCCAACTATGGCTACACCTTC; CDR3: CASSEWNRANYGYTF
size: once; V: TRBV7-8; J: TRBJ1-1; D: -; DNA: TGTGCCAGCAGCCAAAGGAATACAGCCCTGAACACTGAAGCTTTCTTT; CDR3: CASSQRNTALNTEAFF
size: -; V: TRBV3-1/TRBV3-2; J: TRBJ1-4; D: TRBD1; DNA: TGTGCCAGCAGCCAACTGACAGGGGGAACTAATGAAAAACTGTTTTTT; CDR3: CASSQLTGGTNEKLFF
size: -; V: TRBV27; J: TRBJ2-2; D: -; DNA: TGTGCCAGCAGTTTCGTCAGGGCATTTACCGGGGAGCTGTTTTTT; CDR3: CASSFVRAFTGELFF
size: -; V: TRBV28; J: TRBJ2-7; D: TRBD2; DNA: TGTGCCAGCAGTTTGGTGATAGCGGGAGGTTACGAGCAGTACTTC; CDR3: CASSLVIAGGYEQYF
size: once; V: TRBV28; J: TRBJ1-1; D: -; DNA: TGTGCCAGCAGTCTCCAGACAAGCATGAACACTGAAGCTTTCTTT; CDR3: CASSLQTSMNTEAFF
size: -; V: TRBV19; J: TRBJ1-5; D: -; DNA: TGTGCCAGTACTTCATCCCCAAGCCCCAATCAGCCCCAGCATTTT; CDR3: CASTSSPSPNQPQHF
size: once; V: TRBV6-5; J: TRBJ2-7; D: -; DNA: TGTGCCAGCAGGAGGGAGTACGACGGCGAGCAGTACTTC; CDR3: CASRREYDGEQYF
size: -; V: TRBV10-3; J: TRBJ1-1; D: -; DNA: TGTGCCATCAATCGACAGGTCGGGGCTGAAGCTTTCTTT; CDR3: CAINRQVGAEAFF
size: -; V: TRBV5-6; J: TRBJ1-5; D: -; DNA: TGTGCCAGCAGCCAAGGTCCCCTTGAGGGAAATCAGCCCCAGCATTTT; CDR3: CASSQGPLEGNQPQHF
size: -; V: TRBV6-5; J: TRBJ2-3; D: TRBD1; DNA: TGTGCCAGCAGTTCACCGGGACAGAAGACAGATACGCAGTATTTT; CDR3: CASSSPGQKTDTQYF
size: -; V: TRBV27; J: TRBJ1-6; D: -; DNA: TGTGCCAGCAGGACGGGGGAGGGCTATAATTCACCCCTCCACTTT; CDR3: CASRTGEGYNSPLHF
size: -; V: TRBV18; J: TRBJ1-5; D: TRBD1; DNA: TGTGCCAGCTCACCCCAGACAGGGGGCAATCAGCCCCAGCATTTT; CDR3: CASSPQTGGNQPQHF
size: -; V: TRBV29-1; J: TRBJ2-7; D: -; DNA: TGCAGCGTGAGCCCAAGGGAGAACTACGAGCAGTACTTC; CDR3: CSVSPRENYEQYF